This TCR beta chain is drawn from a study of OX40 agonist ivuxolimab in advanced cancers. The wider study: Each patient was given ivuxolimab into a vein every 2 weeks, at 0.01 to 10 mg/kg. Two patients with cutaneous melanoma and one with hepatocellular carcinoma, three in total, showed partial responses. Past anti-PD-1, anti-PD-L1 or anti-CTLA-4 therapy was accepted, and 40% had received some.

Per the germline V gene, CDR1 is KGHSH and CDR2 is LQKENI. This CDR3 contains 16 residues. The V and J ends lost 2 bases and 3 bases, in that order; junction bases with no gene match: 7. Assay used: immunoSEQ multiplex PCR; TCRdb lists only in-frame clones, some missing. The table shows tens of thousands of clones, with less than 90% occurring only once. The source is an adult with an advanced solid tumor such as melanoma, head and neck, liver or kidney cancer. The source material was CD4+ or CD8+ T cells sorted from blood, sampled in a trial of the OX40 agonist ivuxolimab. The chain has TRBV18 and TRBJ2-5, with 9 bases aligning to TRBD1. The CDR3 bases are TGTGCCAGCTCACCAGGCAGGGACAGGGCCGAAGAGACCCAGTACTTC. Encoded protein: CASSPGRDRAEETQYF.